The 22 T cell receptor beta chains listed next were all sequenced from one sample in a study of tumor-infiltrating lymphocytes in localized non-small cell lung cancer. Sequenced by immunoSEQ multiplex PCR; TCRdb stores in-frame clones only, minus some. The sample consists of some 10,000 clones, roughly 84% of them appearing once. The specimen was lung tumor tissue. Receptors were obtained from a human donor with non-small cell lung cancer.

This clone has more than one count but fewer than ten. The chain links TRBV2 to TRBJ2-3; 9 bases align to TRBD2. V lost 6 bases and J lost 5; bases outside the gene matches: 9. This CDR3 contains 15 residues. Germline CDR1 SNHLY, CDR2 FYNNEI. The CDR3, as DNA: TGTGCCAGCAGGACCGGGACTAGCTTTATAGATACGCAGTATTTT. As protein: CASRTGTSFIDTQYF. The full variable domain, its missing parts supplied by reference TRBV2 and TRBJ2-3, is EPEVTQTPSHQVTQMGQEVILRCVPISNHLYFYWYRQILGQKVEFLVSFYNNEISEKSEIFDDQFSVERPDGSNFTLKIRSTKLEDSAMYFCASRTGTSFIDTQYFGPGTRLTVL.

The rearrangement joins TRBV19 to TRBJ2-2; a possible D gene is TRBD2 (6 bases). CDR1 LNHDA and CDR2 SQIVND come from the germline V gene (reference sequence). The CDR3 runs 13 residues. The V and J ends lost 5 bases and 7 bases respectively, with 11 bases between them. CDR3 region: CASSLGGVGELFF. The DNA for the CDR3 is TGTGCCAGTAGTCTTGGAGGGGTCGGGGAGCTGTTTTTT.

The chain uses TRBV7-9 and TRBJ2-7, with TRBD2 matching over 7 bases. The length of the CDR3 is 14 residues. Germline CDR1 is SEHNR and CDR2 is FQNEAQ (reference sequence). V shed 5 bases, J shed 2 bases, and the junction held 6 bases outside the gene matches. CDR3: CASSLASGTYEQYF. In nucleotides, the CDR3 is TGTGCCAGCAGCCTTGCTAGCGGAACCTACGAGCAGTACTTC.

This chain connects TRBV7-9 to TRBJ1-2; perhaps TRBD1 as D (5 bases). CDR1 is SEHNR and CDR2 is FQNEAQ in the germline V gene (reference sequence). CDR3 length: 12 residues. V was clipped by 5 bases and J by 8 bases, with 12 bases between them. CDR3 sequence reads: CASSPGGGGYTF. As DNA, the CDR3 is TGTGCCAGCAGCCCCGGTGGGGGGGGCTACACCTTC.

V and J are TRBV7-9 and TRBJ2-6; 10 bases match TRBD1. J gave up 2 bases and V 3 bases, and 1 base lay outside the gene matches. The germline CDR1 and CDR2 sequences are SEHNR and FQNEAQ (reference sequence). The CDR3 has 16 residues. The CDR3 bases are TGTGCCAGCAGCTTCGGACAGGGGGCTGGGGCCAACGTCCTGACTTTC. It codes for CASSFGQGAGANVLTF.

The V gene is TRBV14, the J gene TRBJ2-2; D is uncertain. This CDR3 contains 13 residues. Per the germline V gene, CDR1 is SGHDN and CDR2 is FVKESK. V gave up 4 bases and J gave up 4 bases, with 7 bases separating them. In nucleotides, the CDR3 is TGTGCCAGCAGCCTAACTGCCACCGGGGAGCTGTTTTTT. It yields the protein CASSLTATGELFF.

The chain is built from TRBV6-1 and TRBJ1-5, with TRBD1 as a possible D gene (5 bases). Germline values: CDR1 MNHNS, CDR2 SASEGT. The CDR3 has 14 amino acids. Between the trimmed V and J ends, which lost 1 base and 5 bases, there was a span of 9 bases. This CDR3 reads CASSEGTPYQPQHF. DNA for the CDR3: TGTGCCAGCAGTGAAGGGACACCTTATCAGCCCCAGCATTTT.

As DNA, the CDR3 is TGTGCCAGCCTCCTTCCCGGGGGCCCAAGGAGGAATTCACCCCTCCACTTT. This gives the protein CASLLPGGPRRNSPLHF. The chain links TRBV6-4 to TRBJ1-6, with D possibly matching TRBD1 (6 bases). Germline CDR1 is MRHNA and CDR2 is SNTAGT. The V end was cut by 8 bases, the J end by 7 bases, with 24 bases between. The CDR3 loop spans 17 amino acids.

This sequence joins TRBV6-4 and TRBJ2-1, with 10 bases identical to TRBD2. J gave up 4 bases and V 0 bases, and 3 bases lay outside the gene matches. CDR3 length equals 16 residues. Germline V gene sequence: CDR1 MRHNA, CDR2 SNTAGT. CDR3 region: CASSDSSSGGYNEQFF. The DNA for the CDR3 is TGTGCCAGCAGTGACTCCAGTAGCGGGGGGTACAATGAGCAGTTCTTC.

The chain carries TRBV5-8 and TRBJ2-3, with a tentative D call TRBD2 (5 bases). In germline, CDR1 is SGHTS, CDR2 YDEGEE. V shed 0 bases and J shed 2 bases, with 10 bases lying between them. The CDR3 consists of 15 residues. In DNA, the CDR3 is TGTGCCAGCAGCTTGGGGCGGGCCAACACAGATACGCAGTATTTT. It codes for CASSLGRANTDTQYF.

V and J are TRBV15 and TRBJ2-1, with a tentative D call TRBD2 (5 bases). There are 16 residues in the CDR3. CDR1 is LNHNV, CDR2 YYDKDF, per germline (reference sequence). The germline V and J ends were trimmed by 1 base and 3 bases, with 13 bases remaining between them. For the CDR3, the DNA is TGTGCCACCAGCAGAGGACGGGGTACCAACTACAATGAGCAGTTCTTC. It translates to CATSRGRGTNYNEQFF.

The chain couples TRBV29-1 to TRBJ2-1; 7 bases line up with TRBD2. This CDR3 contains 14 residues. Germline V gene data show CDR1 as SQVTM and CDR2 as ANQGSEA. The ends lost 3 bases at V and 4 bases at J; junction bases unmatched: 6. CDR3: CSVDLSGLYNEQFF. In DNA, the CDR3 is TGCAGCGTTGATCTTAGCGGGCTTTACAATGAGCAGTTCTTC.

The V gene is TRBV19, the J gene TRBJ1-1; D is uncertain. This CDR3 spans 16 amino acids. V was trimmed by 5 bases and J by 4 bases, leaving 20 bases between them. Germline CDR1 and CDR2: LNHDA and SQIVND (reference sequence). The CDR3, as DNA: TGTGCCAGTAGTCGGGAGATAGGTGGGTTGTCCACTGAAGCTTTCTTT. Translated, it gives CASSREIGGLSTEAFF.

V and J are TRBV6-5 and TRBJ2-7; D not resolved. Germline assignment: CDR1 MNHEY and CDR2 SVGAGI. Between the trimmed V and J ends, which lost 2 bases and 5 bases, there was a span of 10 bases. The CDR3 spans 13 residues. CDR3 nucleotides: TGTGCCAGCAGTTACGGGCAATCAAACGAGCAGTACTTC. This gives the protein CASSYGQSNEQYF.

The rearrangement uses TRBV29-1 and TRBJ2-3; tentatively, D is TRBD1 (5 bases). In germline, CDR1 is SQVTM, CDR2 ANQGSEA. Trimming took 6 bases from V and 4 from J, leaving 11 bases between them. CDR3 length: 12 residues. The CDR3 coding sequence is TGCAGCGTGAGACAGAGCTCAGATACGCAGTATTTT. Translation: CSVRQSSDTQYF.

The chain joins TRBV28 to TRBJ1-5; D not resolved. Germline CDR1 and CDR2: MDHEN and SYDVKM. V lost 4 bases and J lost 4, with 5 bases in between. The CDR3 spans 12 residues. CDR3 nucleotides: TGTGCCAGCAGTTCACTGAATCAGCCCCAGCATTTT. The encoded protein is CASSSLNQPQHF.

CDR3 residues: CASSLRGDEKLFF. The CDR3, as DNA: TGTGCCAGCAGCTTGCGAGGAGATGAAAAACTGTTTTTT. This chain connects TRBV5-6 to TRBJ1-4, with D hard to call. The CDR3 contains 13 residues. Trimming removed 1 base at V and 6 bases at J, with 7 bases between. Germline CDR1 and CDR2: SGHDT and YYEEEE.

In DNA form, the CDR3 reads TGTGCCAGCAGTTTAGCGGGTACAACCTACGAGCAGTACTTC. Amino acid sequence: CASSLAGTTYEQYF. The chain joins TRBV28 to TRBJ2-7; TRBD2 might be the D (5 bases). Germline CDR1 reads MDHEN; CDR2 reads SYDVKM. Trimming stripped 2 bases from V and 2 bases from J, with 10 bases between. CDR3 length equals 14 residues.

This rearrangement joins TRBV29-1 to TRBJ2-5, with D possibly matching TRBD1 (6 bases). CDR1 and CDR2 from the germline V gene are SQVTM and ANQGSEA. V was cut by 7 bases and J by 4 bases, with 16 bases left in between. The CDR3 has 13 residues. CDR3 in amino acids: CSAPIEGGETQYF. The DNA of the CDR3 is TGCAGCGCCCCGATAGAAGGGGGAGAGACCCAGTACTTC.

The CDR3 reads CASSLSGQKAFF. The DNA of the CDR3 is TGTGCCAGCAGCTTATCAGGACAGAAGGCATTCTTT. The chain links TRBV7-8 to TRBJ1-1; maybe TRBD1 (6 bases). Germline CDR1 is SGHVS and CDR2 is FQNEAQ. The CDR3 length is 12 residues. V gave up 2 bases and J gave up 14 bases, with 15 bases separating them.

This chain uses TRBV7-8 with TRBJ2-1; 14 bases match TRBD2. The germline V gene has CDR1 SGHVS and CDR2 FQNEAQ. This CDR3 contains 20 residues. The J segment lost 0 bases and the V segment lost 1 base, leaving 8 bases of the junction unmatched. Here the CDR3 DNA reads TGTGCCAGCAGCTTAGGGGGGACTAGCGGGGGTTATAGCTCCTACAATGAGCAGTTCTTC. This translates into CASSLGGTSGGYSSYNEQFF. Using reference TRBV7-8 and TRBJ2-1 for the parts outside the CDR3, the full variable domain is GAGVSQSPRYKVAKRGQDVALRCDPISGHVSLFWYQQALGQGPEFLTYFQNEAQLDKSGLPSDRFFAERPEGSVSTLKIQRTQQEDSAVYLCASSLGGTSGGYSSYNEQFFGPGTRLTVL.

The genes are TRBV2 and TRBJ2-4; no reliable D call. The germline V gene encodes CDR1 SNHLY and CDR2 FYNNEI. The CDR3 is made up of 15 amino acids. V was shortened by 4 bases and J by 0 bases, with 10 bases between the two germline ends. The CDR3 region has the DNA TGTGCCAGCAGTGGGGCAGGAGTAGCCAAAAACATTCAGTACTTC. Protein product: CASSGAGVAKNIQYF.